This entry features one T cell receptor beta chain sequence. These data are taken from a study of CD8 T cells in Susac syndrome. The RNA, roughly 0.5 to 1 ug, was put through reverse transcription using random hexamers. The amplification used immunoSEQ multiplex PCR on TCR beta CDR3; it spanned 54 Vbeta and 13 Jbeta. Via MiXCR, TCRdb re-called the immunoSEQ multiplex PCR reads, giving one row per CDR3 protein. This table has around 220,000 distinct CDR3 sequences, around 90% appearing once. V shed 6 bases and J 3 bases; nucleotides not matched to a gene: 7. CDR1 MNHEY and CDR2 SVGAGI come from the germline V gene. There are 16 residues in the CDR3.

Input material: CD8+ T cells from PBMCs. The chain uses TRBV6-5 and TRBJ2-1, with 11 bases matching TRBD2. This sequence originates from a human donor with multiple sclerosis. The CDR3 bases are TGTGCCAGCAGCTTAACTAGCGGGGGATTCTACAATGAGCAGTTCTTC. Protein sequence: CASSLTSGGFYNEQFF.